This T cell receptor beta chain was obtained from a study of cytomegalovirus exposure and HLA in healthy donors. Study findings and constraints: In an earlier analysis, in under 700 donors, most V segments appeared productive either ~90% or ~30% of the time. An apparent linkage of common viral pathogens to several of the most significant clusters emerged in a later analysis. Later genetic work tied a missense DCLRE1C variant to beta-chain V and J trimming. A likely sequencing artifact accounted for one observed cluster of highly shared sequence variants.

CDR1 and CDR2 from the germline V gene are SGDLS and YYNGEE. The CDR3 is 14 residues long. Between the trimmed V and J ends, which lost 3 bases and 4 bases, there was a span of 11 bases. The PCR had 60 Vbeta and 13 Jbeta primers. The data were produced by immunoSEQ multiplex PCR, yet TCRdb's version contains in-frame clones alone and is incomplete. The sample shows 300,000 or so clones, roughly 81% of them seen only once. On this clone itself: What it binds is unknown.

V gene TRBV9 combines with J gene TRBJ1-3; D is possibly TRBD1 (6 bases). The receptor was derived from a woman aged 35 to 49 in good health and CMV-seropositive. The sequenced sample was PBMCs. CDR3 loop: CASSGLTGGNTIYF. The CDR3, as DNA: TGTGCCAGCAGCGGACTTACAGGGGGAAACACCATATATTTT.